One sample yielded the 21 T cell receptor beta chains listed below, sequenced in a study of blood T cell repertoires in COVID-19. The method was immunoSEQ multiplex PCR; TCRdb's version includes in-frame clones alone and lacks a portion of them. The sample has around 92,000 clones, under 85% seen once. Material for sequencing was peripheral blood. These receptors all stem from a woman aged 80 or over with acute or convalescent COVID-19.

The rearrangement joins TRBV18 to TRBJ2-7; 7 nucleotides match TRBD1. The germline gives CDR1 KGHSH, CDR2 LQKENI. V lost 6 bases and J lost 3; bases outside the gene matches: 8. The CDR3 is 14 residues long. CDR3 residues: CASSIPGQNYEQYF. As DNA, the CDR3 is TGTGCCAGCTCTATCCCGGGACAGAACTACGAGCAGTACTTC.

This chain joins TRBV21-1 and TRBJ2-1; TRBD2 is the table's D call and was not checked against the DNA. TRBV21-1 is designated a pseudogene. The CDR3 is 11 residues long. In nucleotides, the CDR3 is TGTGCCAGCATCCCCGGGGATGAGCAGTTCTTC. This sequence encodes CASIPGDEQFF.

The chain has TRBV10-3 and TRBJ1-1; D is uncertain. V was pared by 4 bases and J by 10 bases, with 16 bases between. Germline V gene data show CDR1 as ENHRY and CDR2 as SYGVKD. CDR3 size: 13 residues. CDR3 in amino acids: CAISVQVDLGAFF. The CDR3 bases are TGTGCCATCAGTGTGCAGGTAGACCTGGGAGCTTTCTTT.

This rearrangement joins TRBV7-6 to TRBJ2-7, with TRBD2 matching over 15 bases. CDR1 and CDR2 from the germline V gene are SGHVS and FNYEAQ. Trimming took 3 bases from V and 4 from J; bases not matched to a gene: 1. This CDR3 comprises 15 residues. In DNA, the CDR3 is TGTGCCAGCAGCTTCGGACTAGCGGGAGGGTACGAGCAGTACTTC. Translation gives CASSFGLAGGYEQYF.

This chain links TRBV6-5 with TRBJ1-2, with 8 bases identical to TRBD1. V gave up 4 bases and J gave up 6 bases; unmatched junction bases: 13. The CDR3 consists of 16 residues. Germline-derived CDR1 and CDR2 are MNHEY and SVGAGI. CDR3 nucleotide sequence: TGTGCCAGCAGTTCTGGCGAACCAGGGGGCGGGCATGGCTACACCTTC. The encoded protein is CASSSGEPGGGHGYTF.

This chain links TRBV19 with TRBJ2-7, with 8 positions matching TRBD1. In germline, CDR1 is LNHDA, CDR2 SQIVND (reference sequence). This CDR3 region has 14 residues. With 5 bases clipped from V and 2 bases from J, the junction kept 5 bases outside the gene matches. This chain's CDR3 is CASSEQGDAYEQYF. CDR3 coding DNA: TGTGCCAGTAGTGAACAGGGGGATGCCTACGAGCAGTACTTC.

The chain couples TRBV6-2 or TRBV6-3 to TRBJ2-3; TRBD2 matches at 14 bases. Germline V CDR1 and CDR2: MNHEY, SVGEGT. The CDR3 consists of 17 residues. The V gene end was trimmed by 6 bases and the J gene end by 4 bases; junction bases not matched to a gene: 9. For the CDR3, the DNA is TGTGCCAGCAGCCCGGGGACTAGCGGGAGTGGGGCAGATACGCAGTATTTT. It translates to CASSPGTSGSGADTQYF.

The chain uses TRBV5-1 and TRBJ2-7, with 10 bases identical to TRBD1. Germline assignment: CDR1 SGHRS and CDR2 YFSETQ. The ends lost 0 bases at V and 0 bases at J; junction bases unmatched: 6. The CDR3 runs to 17 residues. The CDR3 region has the DNA TGCGCCAGCAGCTTGGATACGGGACAGGGGAGCTCCTACGAGCAGTACTTC. It specifies CASSLDTGQGSSYEQYF.

The chain recombines TRBV30 with TRBJ1-3; D gene unclear. This CDR3 has 12 residues. The germline V gene has CDR1 GTSNPN and CDR2 SVGIG (reference sequence). The V and J ends lost 6 bases and 0 bases respectively, with 6 bases between them. The CDR3: CACRVSGNTIYF. Here the CDR3 DNA reads TGTGCCTGCCGCGTCTCTGGAAACACCATATATTTT.

The V gene is TRBV5-6, the J gene TRBJ1-1, with a tentative D call TRBD1 (6 bases). The length of the CDR3 is 13 residues. Germline loops: CDR1 SGHDT, CDR2 YYEEEE. V lost 1 base to trimming and J lost 6 bases, with 10 bases between them. CDR3 protein: CASSLSGAAEAFF. DNA of the CDR3: TGTGCCAGCAGCTTGTCAGGGGCGGCTGAAGCTTTCTTT. The variable domain in full, completed from reference TRBV5-6 and TRBJ1-1, reads DAGVTQSPTHLIKTRGQQVTLRCSPKSGHDTVSWYQQALGQGPQFIFQYYEEEERQRGNFPDRFSGHQFPNYSSELNVNALLLGDSALYLCASSLSGAAEAFFGQGTRLTVV.

The chain joins TRBV7-8 to TRBJ2-2, with TRBD2 identical over 7 bases. The CDR3 runs to 15 residues. V lost 5 bases and J lost 4; bases outside the gene matches: 7. Germline V gene data show CDR1 as SGHVS and CDR2 as FQNEAQ. DNA for the CDR3: TGTGCCAGCAGCATAAGGCCGGGGGGCACCGGGGAGCTGTTTTTT. Residues: CASSIRPGGTGELFF.

This chain uses TRBV25-1 with TRBJ2-5; TRBD2 matches at 7 bases. The CDR3 contains 14 residues. V shed 3 bases and J 3 bases; nucleotides not matched to a gene: 4. Germline V gene data show CDR1 as MGHDK and CDR2 as SYGVNS. CDR3 bases: TGTGCCAGCAGTGACGGGGCGGGAGAAGAGACCCAGTACTTC. This sequence encodes CASSDGAGEETQYF.

V and J are TRBV10-2 and TRBJ2-1, with TRBD2 identical over 8 bases. V dropped 4 bases and J dropped 4; count of bases not matched to a gene: 9. Germline values: CDR1 WSHSY, CDR2 SAAADI. There are 16 residues in the CDR3. The CDR3 nucleotides read TGCGCCAGCAGTGTTGCAGCGGGAGACCCATACAATGAGCAGTTCTTC. Protein: CASSVAAGDPYNEQFF.

The sample holds a few counts of this clone. V gene TRBV19 combines with J gene TRBJ2-5; D is uncertain. V was pared by 6 bases and J by 2 bases, with 4 bases between. This CDR3 is built from 11 residues. The germline CDR1 and CDR2 sequences are LNHDA and SQIVND (reference sequence). The CDR3 is CASREQETQYF. Written as DNA, the CDR3 is TGTGCCAGTAGAGAGCAAGAGACCCAGTACTTC.

This chain links TRBV24-1 with TRBJ2-7; D is possibly TRBD1 (5 bases). CDR3 size: 16 residues. CDR1 KGHDR and CDR2 SFDVKD come from the germline V gene. V dropped 2 bases and J dropped 2 bases, with 15 bases sitting between them. In DNA form, the CDR3 reads TGTGCCACCAGTGATTCGACCCACAGGTCTCCCTACGAGCAGTACTTC. This encodes CATSDSTHRSPYEQYF.

The chain employs TRBV18 and TRBJ2-5; D not resolved. Looked up from germline, CDR1 is KGHSH and CDR2 is LQKENI. V was trimmed by 1 base and J by 0 bases, leaving 6 bases between them. CDR3 length: 14 residues. The CDR3, as DNA: TGTGCCAGCTCACCACTTCCAGACCAAGAGACCCAGTACTTC. Translated: CASSPLPDQETQYF.

The J gene is TRBJ1-5, the V gene TRBV28; perhaps TRBD1 as D (5 bases). CDR3 size: 14 residues. CDR1 and CDR2 (germline): MDHEN, SYDVKM. Trimming pared 5 bases from V and 6 bases from J, leaving 14 bases between. This chain's CDR3 is CASSPRRGGQPQHF. In DNA form, the CDR3 reads TGTGCCAGCAGTCCTCGGCGCGGGGGTCAGCCCCAGCATTTT.

The chain recombines TRBV30 with TRBJ1-5; no reliable D call. CDR1 and CDR2 from the germline V gene are GTSNPN and SVGIG (reference sequence). The CDR3 totals 14 residues. The V end lost 2 bases, the J end lost 5 bases, and 13 bases lay between the germline ends. CDR3 amino acids: CAWSSSSGDQPQHF. The CDR3 DNA follows: TGTGCCTGGAGTTCCTCGAGCGGCGATCAGCCCCAGCATTTT.

This clone was seen a single time. This rearrangement joins TRBV18 to TRBJ2-7; 11 bases line up with TRBD1. Trimming removed 3 bases from V and 4 bases from J; junction bases left unmatched: 8. There are 16 residues in the CDR3. Germline lookup yields CDR1 KGHSH and CDR2 LQKENI. DNA of the CDR3: TGTGCCAGCTCACCTAACACCGGGACAGGGGGGTACGAGCAGTACTTC. Translation: CASSPNTGTGGYEQYF.

This rearrangement joins TRBV4-1 to TRBJ2-5; TRBD2 might be the D (5 bases). The length of the CDR3 is 15 residues. In germline, CDR1 is MGHRA, CDR2 YSYEKL. The V and J ends lost 1 base and 5 bases respectively, with 14 bases between them. The CDR3 region is CASSQVGLAGETQYF. DNA for the CDR3: TGCGCCAGCAGCCAAGTAGGACTTGCCGGGGAGACCCAGTACTTC.

The chain carries TRBV7-9 and TRBJ2-3, with 11 bases lining up with TRBD2. There are 15 residues in the CDR3. Trimming at V came to 5 bases and at J to 2 bases, leaving 3 bases not matched to a gene. Germline V gene sequence: CDR1 SEHNR, CDR2 FQNEAQ (reference sequence). In DNA form, the CDR3 reads TGTGCCAGCAGCCCGGGACTAGCGGTCACAGATACGCAGTATTTT. Translated, it gives CASSPGLAVTDTQYF.